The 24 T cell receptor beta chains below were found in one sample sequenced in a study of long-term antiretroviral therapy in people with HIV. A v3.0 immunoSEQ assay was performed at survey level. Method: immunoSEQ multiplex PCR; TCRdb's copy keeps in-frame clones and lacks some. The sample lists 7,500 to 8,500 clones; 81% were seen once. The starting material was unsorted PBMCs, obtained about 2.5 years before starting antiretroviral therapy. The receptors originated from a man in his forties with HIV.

In DNA, the CDR3 is TGTGCCAGCAAGGGGCGGGGAACTAGCACAGATACGCAGTATTTT. Its protein product is CASKGRGTSTDTQYF. The chain combines TRBV5-4 with TRBJ2-3; D is perhaps TRBD2 (6 bases). The V end lost 6 bases, the J end lost 0 bases, and 14 bases lay between the germline ends. CDR1 is SGHNT, CDR2 YYREEE, per germline (reference sequence). The CDR3 is made up of 15 amino acids.

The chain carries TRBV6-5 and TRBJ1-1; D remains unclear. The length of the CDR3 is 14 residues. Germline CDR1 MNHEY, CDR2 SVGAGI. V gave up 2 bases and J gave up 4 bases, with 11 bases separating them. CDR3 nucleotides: TGTGCCAGCAGTTACAGCCCGGGGAGCACTGAAGCTTTCTTT. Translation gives CASSYSPGSTEAFF.

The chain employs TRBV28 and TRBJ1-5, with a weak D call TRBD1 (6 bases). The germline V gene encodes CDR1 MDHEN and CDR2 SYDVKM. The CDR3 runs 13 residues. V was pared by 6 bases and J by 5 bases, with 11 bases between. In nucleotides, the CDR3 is TGTGCCAGCAGAGGGGGGTTGGATCAGCCCCAGCATTTT. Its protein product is CASRGGLDQPQHF.

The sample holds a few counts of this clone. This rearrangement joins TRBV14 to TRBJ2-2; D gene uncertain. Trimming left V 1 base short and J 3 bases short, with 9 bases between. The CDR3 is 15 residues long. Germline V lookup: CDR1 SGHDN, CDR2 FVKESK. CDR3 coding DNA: TGTGCCAGCAGCCAAGGCCGAACAGACACCGGGGAGCTGTTTTTT. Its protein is CASSQGRTDTGELFF.

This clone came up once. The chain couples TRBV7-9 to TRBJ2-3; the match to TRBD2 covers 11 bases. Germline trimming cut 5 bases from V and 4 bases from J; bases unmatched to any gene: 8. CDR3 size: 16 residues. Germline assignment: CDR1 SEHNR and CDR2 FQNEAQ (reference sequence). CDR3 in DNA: TGTGCCAGCAGCATGTCGGTAGCGGGGGGGCCAGATACGCAGTATTTT. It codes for CASSMSVAGGPDTQYF.

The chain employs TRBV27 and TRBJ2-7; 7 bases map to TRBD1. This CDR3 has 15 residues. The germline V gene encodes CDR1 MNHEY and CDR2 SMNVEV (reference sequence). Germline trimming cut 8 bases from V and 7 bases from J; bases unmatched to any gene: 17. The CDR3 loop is CASAQGTARSEEQYF. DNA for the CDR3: TGTGCCAGCGCTCAGGGGACAGCCCGTTCTGAGGAGCAGTACTTC.

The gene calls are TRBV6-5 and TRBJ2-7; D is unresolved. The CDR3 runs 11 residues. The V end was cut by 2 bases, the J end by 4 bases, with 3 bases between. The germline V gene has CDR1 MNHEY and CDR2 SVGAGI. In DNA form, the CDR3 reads TGTGCCAGCAGTTACCGGTACGAGCAGTACTTC. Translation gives CASSYRYEQYF.

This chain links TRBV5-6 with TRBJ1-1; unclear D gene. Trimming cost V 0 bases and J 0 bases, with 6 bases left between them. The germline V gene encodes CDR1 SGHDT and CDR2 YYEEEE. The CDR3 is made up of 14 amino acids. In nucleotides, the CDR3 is TGTGCCAGCAGCTTGGACATGGTGAACACTGAAGCTTTCTTT. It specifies CASSLDMVNTEAFF.

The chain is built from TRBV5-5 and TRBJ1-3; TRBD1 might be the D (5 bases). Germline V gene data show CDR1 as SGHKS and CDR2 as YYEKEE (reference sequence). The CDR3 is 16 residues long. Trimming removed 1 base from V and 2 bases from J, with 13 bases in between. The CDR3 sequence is CASSLLSRGTGNTIYF. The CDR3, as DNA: TGTGCCAGCAGCTTGCTGTCTAGGGGAACTGGAAACACCATATATTTT.

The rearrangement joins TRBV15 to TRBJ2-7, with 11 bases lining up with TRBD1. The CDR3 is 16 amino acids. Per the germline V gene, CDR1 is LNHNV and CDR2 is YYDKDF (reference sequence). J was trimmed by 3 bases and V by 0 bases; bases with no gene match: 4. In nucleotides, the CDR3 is TGTGCCACCAGCAGAGATGGGACAGGGGGGGGCTACGAGCAGTACTTC. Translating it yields CATSRDGTGGGYEQYF.

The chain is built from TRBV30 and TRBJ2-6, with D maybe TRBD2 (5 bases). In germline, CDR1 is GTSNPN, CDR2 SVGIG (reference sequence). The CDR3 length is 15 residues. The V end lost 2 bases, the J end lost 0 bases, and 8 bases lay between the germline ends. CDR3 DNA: TGTGCCTGGAGTCCCGGGGTCTCTGGGGCCAACGTCCTGACTTTC. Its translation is CAWSPGVSGANVLTF. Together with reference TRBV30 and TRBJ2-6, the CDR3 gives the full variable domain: SQTIHQWPATLVQPVGSPLSLECTVEGTSNPNLYWYRQAAGRGLQLLFYSVGIGQISSEVPQNLSASRPQDRQFILSSKKLLLSDSGFYLCAWSPGVSGANVLTFGAGSRLTVL.

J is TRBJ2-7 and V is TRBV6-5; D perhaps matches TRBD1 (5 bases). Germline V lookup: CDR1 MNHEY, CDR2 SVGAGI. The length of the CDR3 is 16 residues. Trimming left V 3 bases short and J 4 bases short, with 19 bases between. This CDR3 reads CASSYLGAGKEYEQYF. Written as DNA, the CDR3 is TGTGCCAGCAGTTATTTAGGCGCAGGGAAGGAGTACGAGCAGTACTTC.

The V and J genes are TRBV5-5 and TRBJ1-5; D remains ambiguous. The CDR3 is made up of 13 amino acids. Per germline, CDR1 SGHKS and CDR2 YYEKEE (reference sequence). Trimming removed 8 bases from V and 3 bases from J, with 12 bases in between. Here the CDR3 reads CARAKVFNQPQHF. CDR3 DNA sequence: TGTGCCAGGGCTAAGGTTTTCAATCAGCCCCAGCATTTT.

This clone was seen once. The CDR3 protein is CASSLRWGVNSYNEQFF. In DNA form, the CDR3 reads TGTGCCAGCAGTTTACGTTGGGGGGTTAACTCCTACAATGAGCAGTTCTTC. This chain uses TRBV27 with TRBJ2-1, with D maybe TRBD2 (6 bases). In germline, CDR1 is MNHEY, CDR2 SMNVEV (reference sequence). This CDR3 spans 17 amino acids. Trimming pared 2 bases from V and 0 bases from J, leaving 14 bases between.

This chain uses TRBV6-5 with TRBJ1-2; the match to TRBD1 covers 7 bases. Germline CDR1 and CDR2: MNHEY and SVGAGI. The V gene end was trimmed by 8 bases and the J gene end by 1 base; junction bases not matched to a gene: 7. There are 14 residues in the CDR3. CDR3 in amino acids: CASAVTGNNYGYTF. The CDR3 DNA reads TGTGCCAGCGCAGTGACAGGGAATAACTATGGCTACACCTTC.

The CDR3 DNA reads as TGTGCCAGCAGTGTTGGGCGGGCTAGCACAGATACGCAGTATTTT. Its protein is CASSVGRASTDTQYF. The chain combines TRBV6-1 with TRBJ2-3, with D tentatively TRBD2 (5 bases). Trimming took 4 bases from V and 0 from J, leaving 11 bases between them. Germline lookup yields CDR1 MNHNS and CDR2 SASEGT. The CDR3 totals 15 residues.

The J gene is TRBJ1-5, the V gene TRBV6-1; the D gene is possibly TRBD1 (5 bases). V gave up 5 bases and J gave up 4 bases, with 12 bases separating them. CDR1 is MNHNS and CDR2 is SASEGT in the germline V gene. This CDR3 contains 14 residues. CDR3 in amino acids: CASSKTHRNQPQHF. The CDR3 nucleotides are TGTGCCAGCAGTAAAACTCACAGGAATCAGCCCCAGCATTTT.

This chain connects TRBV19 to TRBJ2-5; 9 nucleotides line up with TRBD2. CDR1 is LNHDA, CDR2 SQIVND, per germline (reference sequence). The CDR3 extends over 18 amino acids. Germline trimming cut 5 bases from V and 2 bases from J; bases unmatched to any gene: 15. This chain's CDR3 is CASSPSPGLAYGQETQYF. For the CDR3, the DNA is TGTGCCAGTAGTCCTTCTCCAGGACTAGCGTATGGACAAGAGACCCAGTACTTC.

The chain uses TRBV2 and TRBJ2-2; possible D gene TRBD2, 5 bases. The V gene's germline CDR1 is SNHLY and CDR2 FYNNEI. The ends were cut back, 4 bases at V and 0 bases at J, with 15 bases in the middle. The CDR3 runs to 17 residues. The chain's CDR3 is CASSGATGIANTGELFF. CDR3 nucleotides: TGTGCCAGCAGTGGCGCTACCGGGATCGCGAACACCGGGGAGCTGTTTTTT.

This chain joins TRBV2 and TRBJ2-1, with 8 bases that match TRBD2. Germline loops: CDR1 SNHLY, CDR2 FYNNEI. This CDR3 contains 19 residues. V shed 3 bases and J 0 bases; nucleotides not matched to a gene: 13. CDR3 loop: CASSDPREGTRSSYNEQFF. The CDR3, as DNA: TGTGCCAGCAGTGACCCCCGGGAAGGGACTAGGAGCTCCTACAATGAGCAGTTCTTC.

The CDR3 DNA follows: TGTGCCAGTAGCACCCCCCGAGCGGGGGGGTCCTACAATGAGCAGTTCTTC. Translation gives CASSTPRAGGSYNEQFF. The genes are TRBV19 and TRBJ2-1, with 10 bases identical to TRBD2. CDR3 size: 17 residues. Germline loops: CDR1 LNHDA, CDR2 SQIVND (reference sequence). Trimming took 6 bases from V and 1 from J; bases not matched to a gene: 9. The full variable domain, rest sourced from reference TRBV19 and TRBJ2-1, is DGGITQSPKYLFRKEGQNVTLSCEQNLNHDAMYWYRQDPGQGLRLIYYSQIVNDFQKGDIAEGYSVSREKKESFPLTVTSAQKNPTAFYLCASSTPRAGGSYNEQFFGPGTRLTVL.

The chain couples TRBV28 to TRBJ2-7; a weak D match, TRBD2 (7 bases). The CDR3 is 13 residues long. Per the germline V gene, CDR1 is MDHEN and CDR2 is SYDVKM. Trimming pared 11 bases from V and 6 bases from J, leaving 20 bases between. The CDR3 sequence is CAQGNREGTEQYF. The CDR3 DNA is TGTGCCCAGGGGAACAGGGAGGGGACCGAGCAGTACTTC.

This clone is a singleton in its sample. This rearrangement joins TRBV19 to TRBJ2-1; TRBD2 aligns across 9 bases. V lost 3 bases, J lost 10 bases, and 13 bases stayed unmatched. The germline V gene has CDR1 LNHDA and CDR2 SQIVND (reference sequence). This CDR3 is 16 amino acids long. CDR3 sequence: CASSISVGSGGGEQFF. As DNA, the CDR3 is TGTGCCAGTAGTATCTCGGTGGGTAGCGGGGGAGGCGAGCAGTTCTTC.

Here the CDR3 DNA reads TGTGCCAGCAGCTTGTCGACAGGGTGGACCACTGAAGCTTTCTTT. Its translation is CASSLSTGWTTEAFF. This chain connects TRBV9 to TRBJ1-1; 7 bases agree with TRBD1. This CDR3 contains 15 residues. Germline loops: CDR1 SGDLS, CDR2 YYNGEE. The ends lost 4 bases at V and 4 bases at J; junction bases unmatched: 10.